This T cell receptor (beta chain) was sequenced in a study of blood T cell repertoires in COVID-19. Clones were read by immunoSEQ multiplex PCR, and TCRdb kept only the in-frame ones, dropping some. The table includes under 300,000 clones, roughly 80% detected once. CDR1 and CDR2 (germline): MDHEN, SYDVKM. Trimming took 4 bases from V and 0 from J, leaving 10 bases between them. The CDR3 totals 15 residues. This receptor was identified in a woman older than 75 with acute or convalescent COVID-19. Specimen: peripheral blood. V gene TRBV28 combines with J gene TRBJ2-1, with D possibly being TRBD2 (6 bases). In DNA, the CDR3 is TGTGCCAGCAGTTCGACCGGGAGCTCCTACAATGAGCAGTTCTTC. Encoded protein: CASSSTGSSYNEQFF.